This T cell receptor beta chain was documented in a study of beta chain features in type 1 diabetes. The study's findings and limits: Any HLA type influence on TCRB rearrangement was left unresolved here.

On this clone: What it binds is unknown.

cDNA synthesis used the whole RNA isolate, giving expressed TCRB sequences. Measured with immunoSEQ multiplex PCR; TCRdb has only the in-frame clones, and not every one. The sample contains about 450,000 clones, approximately 10% of which appear only once. The CDR3 contains 13 residues. Looked up from germline, CDR1 is SQVTM and CDR2 is ANQGSEA. Trimming took 4 bases from V and 1 from J, leaving 10 bases between them. This clonotype was sampled from a woman between 18 and 29 years old in good health. This chain joins TRBV29-1 and TRBJ2-5; D unresolved. Sequencing used naive CD4+ T cells from blood. CDR3 bases: TGCAGCGTTGGCCTGCTACTCCAAGAGACCCAGTACTTC. It translates to CSVGLLLQETQYF.